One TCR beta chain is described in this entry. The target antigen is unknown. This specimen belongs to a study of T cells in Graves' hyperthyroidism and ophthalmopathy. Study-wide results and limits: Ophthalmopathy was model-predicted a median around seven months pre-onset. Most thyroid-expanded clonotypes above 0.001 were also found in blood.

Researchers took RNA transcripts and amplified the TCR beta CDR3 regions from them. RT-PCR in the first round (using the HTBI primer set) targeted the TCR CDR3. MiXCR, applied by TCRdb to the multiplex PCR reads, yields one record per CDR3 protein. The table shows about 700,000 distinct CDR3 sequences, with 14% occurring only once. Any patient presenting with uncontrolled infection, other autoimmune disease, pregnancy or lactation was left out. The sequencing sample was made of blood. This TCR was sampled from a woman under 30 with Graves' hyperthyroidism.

CDR3 residues: CSAPRQGTYRGYTF. The CDR3 DNA is TGCAGTGCGCCCAGACAGGGAACCTATAGAGGCTACACCTTC. The chain recombines TRBV20-1 with TRBJ1-2; 7 positions agree with TRBD1. The CDR3 runs 14 residues. V shed 6 bases and J 8 bases; nucleotides not matched to a gene: 15. Germline V gene data show CDR1 as DFQATT and CDR2 as SNEGSKA (reference sequence).